This is a list of T cell receptor beta chains from one sample in a study of OX40 agonist ivuxolimab in advanced cancers. The protocol was immunoSEQ multiplex PCR, while the TCRdb copy is restricted to in-frame clones and leaves out a portion. The data show about 83,000 clones, approximately 85% seen once. The specimen was CD4+ or CD8+ T cells sorted from blood, collected in a trial of the OX40 agonist ivuxolimab. These receptors all stem from an adult with an advanced solid tumor such as melanoma, head and neck, liver or kidney cancer. CDR3s leave out the opening cysteine and the closing phenylalanine or tryptophan. A D gene is named only where the DNA matches it firmly.

v_gene,j_gene,d_gene,CDR3aa
TRBV21-1,TRBJ2-1,-,AGRTSGGANEQF
TRBV29-1,TRBJ2-3,-,SVDGGSSTDTQY
TRBV5-1,TRBJ2-1,TRBD1,ASLPPDRGDNEQF
TRBV19,TRBJ1-2,-,ASTDRFGYT
TRBV5-5,TRBJ1-5,TRBD1,ASSLEAGGHQPQH
TRBV6-5,TRBJ2-5,TRBD1,ASSPTGVKETQY
TRBV30,TRBJ1-1,-,AWSVSPDTEAF
TRBV27,TRBJ2-7,TRBD1,ASSPRGQGSYEQY
TRBV9,TRBJ1-1,-,ASSPHMEGTEAF
TRBV2,TRBJ1-3,-,ASSEAVGLGNTIY
TRBV7-9,TRBJ2-1,-,ASSLGEGDEQF
TRBV6-5,TRBJ1-2,-,ASRGNRVDYGYT
TRBV5-4,TRBJ1-2,TRBD1,ASSLGQGPYGYT
TRBV11-2,TRBJ1-1,-,ASSSAQETEAF
TRBV4-3,TRBJ2-1,-,ASSQGIGEQF
TRBV27,TRBJ2-7,-,ASSLRDRLLYEQY
TRBV6-6,TRBJ2-7,-,ASRPRQNSYEQY
TRBV9,TRBJ1-2,-,ASSLSWAGGYT
TRBV19,TRBJ2-2,TRBD1,ASSQDRAFTGELF
TRBV6-6,TRBJ1-3,TRBD1,ASRHGTVGNTIY
TRBV7-2,TRBJ1-1,-,ASSLGATNTEAF
TRBV27,TRBJ2-6,TRBD1,ASTKGQGVSGANVLT
TRBV18,TRBJ1-1,-,ASSPHSNTEAF
TRBV4-1,TRBJ1-3,TRBD1,ASSQERLYDRAGNTIY
TRBV7-3,TRBJ1-1,-,ASSPFGRGETEAF
TRBV2,TRBJ2-3,-,ASSVRDVRGY
TRBV14,TRBJ1-1,-,AILGSEAF
TRBV23-1,TRBJ2-1,-,ASSYGGPRFNEQF
TRBV30,TRBJ1-6,-,AWTKGMGSYNSPLH
TRBV2,TRBJ2-2,TRBD1,ASSLPGQGRGELF
TRBV5-1,TRBJ1-3,-,ASSQSGVGNTIY
TRBV19,TRBJ1-1,-,ASRRGVETEAF
TRBV11-2,TRBJ1-1,-,ASSSLRLQAAF
TRBV7-2,TRBJ1-2,-,ASSLGTYGYT
TRBV9,TRBJ1-1,-,ASGGLLGTWTEAF
TRBV7-3,TRBJ2-1,TRBD2,ASSFSAGGYNEQF
TRBV6-5,TRBJ1-5,-,ASSPGNSPQH
TRBV29-1,TRBJ2-7,-,SVKDYEQY
TRBV7-3,TRBJ2-7,TRBD2,ASSLTSGGAYEQY
TRBV4-1,TRBJ1-5,-,ASSQVVQLNQPQH
TRBV28,TRBJ2-3,-,ASTTQGDPDTQY